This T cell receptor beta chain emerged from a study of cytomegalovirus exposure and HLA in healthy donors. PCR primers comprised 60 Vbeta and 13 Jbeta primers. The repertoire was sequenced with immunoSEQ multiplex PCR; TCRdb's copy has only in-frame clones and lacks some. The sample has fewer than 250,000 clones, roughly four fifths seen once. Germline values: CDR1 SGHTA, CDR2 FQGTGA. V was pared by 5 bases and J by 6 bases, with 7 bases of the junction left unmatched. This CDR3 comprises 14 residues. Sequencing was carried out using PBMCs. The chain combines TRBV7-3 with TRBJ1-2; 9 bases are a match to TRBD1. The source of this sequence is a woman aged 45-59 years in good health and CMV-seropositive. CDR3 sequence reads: CASSHAGTGNGYTF. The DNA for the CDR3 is TGTGCCAGCAGCCATGCAGGGACAGGGAATGGCTACACCTTC.